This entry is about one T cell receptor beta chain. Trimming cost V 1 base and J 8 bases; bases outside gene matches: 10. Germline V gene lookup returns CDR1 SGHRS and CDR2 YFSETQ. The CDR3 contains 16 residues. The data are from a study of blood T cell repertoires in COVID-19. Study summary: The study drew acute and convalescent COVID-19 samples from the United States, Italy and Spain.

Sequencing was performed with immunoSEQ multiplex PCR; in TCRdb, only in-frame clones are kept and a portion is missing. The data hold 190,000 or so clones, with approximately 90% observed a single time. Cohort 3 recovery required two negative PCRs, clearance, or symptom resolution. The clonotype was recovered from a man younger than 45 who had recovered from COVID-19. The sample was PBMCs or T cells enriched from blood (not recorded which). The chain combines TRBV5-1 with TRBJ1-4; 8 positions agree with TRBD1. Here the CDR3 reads CASSLSPPGQGEKLFF. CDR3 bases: TGCGCCAGCAGCTTGTCACCACCTGGACAGGGCGAAAAACTGTTTTTT.